The clone carrying this TCR beta chain was counted ten times or more. CDR3 size: 14 residues. Unmatched junction bases numbered 11, after V lost 2 bases and J lost 13 bases. The germline V gene encodes CDR1 MDHEN and CDR2 SYDVKM. This entry comes from a study of T cells in Graves' hyperthyroidism and ophthalmopathy. The source material, RNA transcripts, was used to amplify TCR beta CDR3 regions. With the HTBI primer set, the TCR CDR3 went through a first round of RT-PCR. Each CDR3 protein is one row after TCRdb ran MiXCR on the multiplex PCR reads. The table lists some 560,000 distinct CDR3 sequences, less than 15% of them singletons, with approximately 15% in the top ten.

Sequencing was performed on blood. This receptor was obtained from a woman in her forties with Graves' hyperthyroidism. The chain joins TRBV28 to TRBJ2-1, with TRBD2 matching 7 bases. CDR3 sequence (DNA): TGTGCCAGCAGTTTAGAGTTCCAGCAGGGACTACAGTTCTTC. Amino acid sequence: CASSLEFQQGLQFF.